This T cell receptor beta chain was sequenced in a study of CD8 T cells in Susac syndrome. Findings of the study overall: Only a relatively small number of individuals were included in the TCR sequencing and HLA analysis.

Worth noting for this clonotype: Its antigen is unknown.

RNA, at roughly 0.45 to 1 ug, was reverse transcribed with random hexamers. Amplification of the TCR beta CDR3 was carried out by immunoSEQ multiplex PCR, which spanned a total of 54 Vbeta and 13 Jbeta segments. TCRdb analysed the immunoSEQ multiplex PCR reads with MiXCR anew, one entry per CDR3 protein. This sample yields a few hundred thousand distinct CDR3 sequences, of which around 95% are seen a single time; around 0.08% belongs to the top ten. The V end lost 4 bases, the J end lost 3 bases, and 13 bases lay between the germline ends. CDR3 length: 14 residues. Germline loops: CDR1 SGHDT, CDR2 YYEEEE. CD8+ and CD4+ T cells taken from blood had their TCR beta sequenced. Negative isolation yielded CD8+ and CD4+ T cells; FACS enriched TEMRA cells.

This chain links TRBV5-6 with TRBJ1-1; TRBD1 might be the D (6 bases). The source of this sequence is a human donor with multiple sclerosis. Sequenced sample: CD4+ T cells from PBMCs. CDR3 protein: CASSPGGEDTEAFF. CDR3 DNA sequence: TGTGCCAGCAGCCCGGGGGGCGAAGACACTGAAGCTTTCTTT.